This T cell receptor (beta chain) was recovered during a study of shared clonotypes between healthy human individuals. Positively selected for CCR7, the CD45RO-negative cells used as naive CD8 cells excluded terminally differentiated effector memory CD45RA+ cells. Donors comprised only Caucasian adults living in Nashville, Tennessee. The sorted-subset replicate PCRs were given around 200 ng DNA, which is some 29,000 T cell genomes. Using immunoSEQ multiplex PCR, the repertoire was profiled, and TCRdb retains in-frame clones only, with some absent. The sample consists of about 2.2 million clones, roughly 95% of them appearing once. Turning to this clone: The antigen remains undetermined.

Study-level results: Donor clonotype sharing was expected to depend on sequencing depth. Around 5% was the fraction of naive CD4 clonotypes found shared across a few donors.

The CDR3 sequence is 15 residues long. Germline V gene sequence: CDR1 SEHNR, CDR2 FQNEAQ (reference sequence). Trimming removed 3 bases from V and 2 bases from J, with 10 bases in between. The V call is TRBV7-9, the J call TRBJ1-4, with D possibly being TRBD1 (5 bases). The sequence derives from a man between 18 and 29 years old in good health. Some clones in this sample may be carry-over from other donors' samples. The sequenced sample was naive CD8+ T cells from PBMCs. The CDR3 sequence is CASSFTRGTNEKLFF. CDR3 in DNA: TGTGCCAGCAGCTTTACGAGGGGCACTAATGAAAAACTGTTTTTT. Together with reference TRBV7-9 and TRBJ1-4, the CDR3 gives the full variable domain: DTGVSQNPRHKITKRGQNVTFRCDPISEHNRLYWYRQTLGQGPEFLTYFQNEAQLEKSRLLSDRFSAERPKGSFSTLEIQRTEQGDSAMYLCASSFTRGTNEKLFFGSGTQLSVL.